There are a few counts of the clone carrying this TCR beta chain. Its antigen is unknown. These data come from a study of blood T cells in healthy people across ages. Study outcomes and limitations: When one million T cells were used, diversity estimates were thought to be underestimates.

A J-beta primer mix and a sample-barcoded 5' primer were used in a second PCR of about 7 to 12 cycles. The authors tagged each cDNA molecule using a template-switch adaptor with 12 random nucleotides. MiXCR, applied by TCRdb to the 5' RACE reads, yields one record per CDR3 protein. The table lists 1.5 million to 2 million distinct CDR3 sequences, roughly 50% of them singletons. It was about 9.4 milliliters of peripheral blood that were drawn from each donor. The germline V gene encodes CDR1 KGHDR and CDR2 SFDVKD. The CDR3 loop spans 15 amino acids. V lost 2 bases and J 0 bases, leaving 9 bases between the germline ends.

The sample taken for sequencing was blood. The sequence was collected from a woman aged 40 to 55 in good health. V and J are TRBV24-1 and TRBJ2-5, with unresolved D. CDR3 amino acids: CATSDSGRNQETQYF. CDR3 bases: TGTGCCACCAGTGATTCTGGACGTAACCAAGAGACCCAGTACTTC.